What follows are 18 T cell receptor beta chains derived from one specimen sequenced in a study of cytomegalovirus exposure and HLA in healthy donors. 13 Jbeta primers and 60 Vbeta primers were used for the PCR. Libraries were prepared by immunoSEQ multiplex PCR; TCRdb keeps only in-frame clonotypes and omits some of them. The repertoire has 90,000 to 120,000 clones, roughly 82% of them found once; the top ten carry roughly 2.5%. Sequenced input: PBMCs. These receptors were collected from a man aged 30 to 39 in good health and CMV-seropositive.

The V call is TRBV2, the J call TRBJ2-7; D gene ambiguous. CDR3 size: 13 residues. V was clipped by 7 bases and J by 2 bases, with 12 bases between them. Germline loops: CDR1 SNHLY, CDR2 FYNNEI. The CDR3 region has the DNA TGTGCCAGCAAGGAGACGGTGGCCTACGAGCAGTACTTC. This sequence encodes CASKETVAYEQYF.

This clone was detected once. V gene TRBV9 combines with J gene TRBJ1-2, with a tentative D call TRBD1 (5 bases). V lost 4 bases and J lost 6, with 22 bases in between. CDR1 is SGDLS and CDR2 is YYNGEE in the germline V gene. This CDR3 contains 16 residues. CDR3 coding DNA: TGTGCCAGCAGCCTCAGCGGGACGGAGACGATTCATGGCTACACCTTC. It codes for CASSLSGTETIHGYTF.

This chain connects TRBV11-3 to TRBJ2-7; D is possibly TRBD2 (6 bases). Trimming removed 5 bases from V and 0 bases from J, with 11 bases in between. The CDR3 is made up of 14 amino acids. Per the germline V gene, CDR1 is SGHNT and CDR2 is YENEEA. The CDR3 loop is CASSPLGGSYEQYF. The CDR3 coding sequence is TGTGCCAGCAGCCCGTTGGGGGGCTCCTACGAGCAGTACTTC.

The chain carries TRBV13 and TRBJ1-4; 8 nucleotides line up with TRBD1. CDR1 and CDR2 (germline): PRHDT, FYEKMQ (reference sequence). The CDR3 covers 12 residues. V lost 5 bases and J lost 12; bases outside the gene matches: 5. CDR3 in DNA: TGTGCCAGCAGCACCATGACAGGGGAACTGTTTTTT. It yields the protein CASSTMTGELFF.

The V gene is TRBV18, the J gene TRBJ2-2, with D perhaps TRBD1 (6 bases). The ends were cut back, 2 bases at V and 0 bases at J, with 7 bases in the middle. Germline values: CDR1 KGHSH, CDR2 LQKENI. This CDR3 has 15 amino acids. The CDR3, as DNA: TGTGCCAGCTCACCAGGACAGCCGAACACCGGGGAGCTGTTTTTT. Its translation: CASSPGQPNTGELFF.

V gene TRBV7-9 combines with J gene TRBJ2-3; tentative D call: TRBD2 (6 bases). This CDR3 has 17 residues. Between the trimmed V and J ends, which lost 2 bases and 0 bases, there was a span of 15 bases. Germline assignment: CDR1 SEHNR and CDR2 FQNEAQ (reference sequence). As DNA, the CDR3 is TGTGCCAGCAGCTTAACCTACTTCCGGGGGAGCACAGATACGCAGTATTTT. It encodes CASSLTYFRGSTDTQYF.

On this clone itself: A read error may account for a junction end that differs from germline. In DNA form, the CDR3 reads TGCGCCAGCAGCCGACAGGACAGGGGCCACTCTGGGGCCAACGGCCTGACTTTC. This encodes CASSRQDRGHSGANGLTF. The chain recombines TRBV10-1 with TRBJ2-6; 9 nucleotides line up with TRBD1. The CDR3 extends over 18 amino acids. Germline CDR1 and CDR2: WNHNN and SYGVQD (reference sequence).

This chain links TRBV5-1 with TRBJ2-6; 7 positions agree with TRBD1. The J segment lost 2 bases and the V segment lost 4 bases, leaving 6 bases of the junction unmatched. Germline CDR1 SGHRS, CDR2 YFSETQ. The CDR3 extends over 16 amino acids. The CDR3 DNA reads as TGCGCCAGCAGCGGGACAGCCGCAACTGGGGCCAACGTCCTGACTTTC. Amino acids: CASSGTAATGANVLTF.

This chain links TRBV7-2 with TRBJ1-1; the D is unclear. The CDR3 is 11 amino acids. V lost 5 bases and J lost 5, with 6 bases in between. The germline CDR1 and CDR2 sequences are SGHTA and FQGNSA. For the CDR3, the DNA is TGTGCCAGCAGCCCGGTAACTGAAGCTTTCTTT. As protein: CASSPVTEAFF.

In DNA form, the CDR3 reads TGTGCCAGCAGCGTACTGGGCCATGGGGAAAAACTGTTTTTT. Translated: CASSVLGHGEKLFF. The chain carries TRBV9 and TRBJ1-4; no clear D gene. Trimming left V 1 base short and J 8 bases short, with 12 bases between. The V gene's germline CDR1 is SGDLS and CDR2 YYNGEE. CDR3 length: 14 residues.

The chain couples TRBV11-3 to TRBJ1-6; TRBD1 is a possible D gene (6 bases). There are 14 residues in the CDR3. Germline-derived CDR1 and CDR2 are SGHNT and YENEEA. Trimming shortened V by 3 bases and J by 9 bases, and 12 bases separated the two germline ends. CDR3: CASSFQGPTSPLHF. The CDR3 DNA sequence: TGTGCCAGCAGCTTCCAGGGGCCTACTTCACCCCTCCACTTT.

The V gene is TRBV14, the J gene TRBJ2-6; 7 bases map to TRBD1. The germline V gene has CDR1 SGHDN and CDR2 FVKESK. The CDR3 totals 17 residues. The trim removed 4 bases at V and 0 bases at J, leaving 6 bases unmatched. CDR3 nucleotide sequence: TGTGCCAGCAGCCCAGCAGGGGGTTACTCTGGGGCCAACGTCCTGACTTTC. This encodes CASSPAGGYSGANVLTF.

V and J are TRBV19 and TRBJ1-1; D gene uncertain. Per germline, CDR1 LNHDA and CDR2 SQIVND (reference sequence). Deletions cut 3 bases from V and 4 bases from J, with 12 bases between. The CDR3 totals 14 residues. In DNA form, the CDR3 reads TGTGCCAGTAGTATGTATCGGAGAAGCACTGAAGCTTTCTTT. Translating gives CASSMYRRSTEAFF.

This clone showed up just a few times. The CDR3 DNA sequence: TGTGCCAGCAGCTTAGAGGGTAGCGGGGGTCCGCAGTTCTTC. Its protein product is CASSLEGSGGPQFF. This chain joins TRBV7-8 and TRBJ2-1; 9 bases map to TRBD2. The germline V gene encodes CDR1 SGHVS and CDR2 FQNEAQ. This CDR3 comprises 14 residues. J lost 12 bases, V lost 1 base, and 7 bases had no gene match.

The V call is TRBV19, the J call TRBJ2-7; unclear D gene. CDR3 length equals 13 residues. CDR1 is LNHDA, CDR2 SQIVND, per germline (reference sequence). V lost 5 bases and J lost 6, with 14 bases in between. This CDR3 is CASSHYPEREQYF. The CDR3 DNA is TGTGCCAGTAGTCACTATCCAGAGCGCGAGCAGTACTTC.

The chain has TRBV7-2 and TRBJ2-7, with a possible D match to TRBD1 (5 bases). The CDR3 loop spans 17 amino acids. Trimming pared 5 bases from V and 3 bases from J, leaving 23 bases between. From germline, CDR1 is SGHTA and CDR2 FQGNSA. CDR3 loop: CASSPPLGWGLSYEQYF. CDR3 coding DNA: TGTGCCAGCAGCCCCCCCCTAGGCTGGGGCCTCAGCTACGAGCAGTACTTC.

This sequence joins TRBV5-1 and TRBJ1-5; tentative D call: TRBD1 (6 bases). This CDR3 is 15 amino acids long. Germline V lookup: CDR1 SGHRS, CDR2 YFSETQ. V lost 0 bases and J 5 bases, leaving 12 bases between the germline ends. CDR3 amino acids: CASSLVSGGHQPQHF. The CDR3 nucleotides are TGCGCCAGCAGCTTGGTATCGGGGGGCCATCAGCCCCAGCATTTT.

V and J are TRBV20-1 and TRBJ2-5, with 7 bases fitting TRBD2. Near its end, the DNA agrees better with TRBJ2-7, so the J call may be wrong. The CDR3 runs to 11 residues. CDR1 and CDR2 (germline): DFQATT, SNEGSKA (reference sequence). The CDR3 protein is CSATSGYEQYF. The CDR3 nucleotides are TGCAGTGCTACTAGCGGCTACGAGCAGTACTTC.